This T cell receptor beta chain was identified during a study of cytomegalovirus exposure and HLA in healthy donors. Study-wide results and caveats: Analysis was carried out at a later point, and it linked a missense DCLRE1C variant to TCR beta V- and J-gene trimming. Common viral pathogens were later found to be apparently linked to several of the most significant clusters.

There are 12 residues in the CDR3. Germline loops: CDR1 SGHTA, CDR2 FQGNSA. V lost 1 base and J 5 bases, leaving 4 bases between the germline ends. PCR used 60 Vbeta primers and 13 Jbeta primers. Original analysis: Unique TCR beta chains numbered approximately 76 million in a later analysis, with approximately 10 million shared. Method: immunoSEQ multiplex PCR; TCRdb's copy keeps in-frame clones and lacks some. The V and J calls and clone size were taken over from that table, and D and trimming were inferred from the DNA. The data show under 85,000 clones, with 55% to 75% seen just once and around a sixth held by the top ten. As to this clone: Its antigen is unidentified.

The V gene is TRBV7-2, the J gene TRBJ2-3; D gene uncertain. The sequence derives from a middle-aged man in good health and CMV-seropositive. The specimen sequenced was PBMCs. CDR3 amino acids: CASSLDLDTQYF. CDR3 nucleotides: TGTGCCAGCAGCTTAGATCTAGATACGCAGTATTTT.